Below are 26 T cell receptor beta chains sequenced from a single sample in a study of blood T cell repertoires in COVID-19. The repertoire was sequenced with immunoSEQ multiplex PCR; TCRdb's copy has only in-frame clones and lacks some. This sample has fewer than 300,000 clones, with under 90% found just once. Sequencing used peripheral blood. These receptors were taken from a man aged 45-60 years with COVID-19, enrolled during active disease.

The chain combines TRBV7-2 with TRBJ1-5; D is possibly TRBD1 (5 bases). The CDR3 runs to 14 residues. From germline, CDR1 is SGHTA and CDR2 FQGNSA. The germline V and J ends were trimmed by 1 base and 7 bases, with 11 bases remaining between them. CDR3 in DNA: TGTGCCAGCAGCTTAGGCAGGGCTGAACAGCCCCAGCATTTT. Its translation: CASSLGRAEQPQHF.

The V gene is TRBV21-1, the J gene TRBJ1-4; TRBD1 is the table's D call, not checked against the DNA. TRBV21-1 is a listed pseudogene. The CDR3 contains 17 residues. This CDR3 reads CASTAGAGGGTNEKLFF. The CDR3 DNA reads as TGTGCCAGCACCGCTGGGGCAGGGGGCGGCACTAATGAAAAACTGTTTTTT.

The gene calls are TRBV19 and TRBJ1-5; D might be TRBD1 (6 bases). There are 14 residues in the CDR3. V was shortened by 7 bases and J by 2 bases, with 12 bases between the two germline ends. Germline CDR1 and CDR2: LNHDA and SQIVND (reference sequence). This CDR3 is CASTPGQRNQPQHF. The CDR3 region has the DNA TGTGCCAGTACCCCAGGACAGCGCAATCAGCCCCAGCATTTT.

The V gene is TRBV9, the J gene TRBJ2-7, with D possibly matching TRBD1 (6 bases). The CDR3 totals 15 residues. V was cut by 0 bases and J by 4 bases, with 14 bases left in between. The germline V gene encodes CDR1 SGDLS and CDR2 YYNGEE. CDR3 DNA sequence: TGTGCCAGCAGCGTAGGTCTGGGGGCAGAGTACGAGCAGTACTTC. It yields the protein CASSVGLGAEYEQYF.

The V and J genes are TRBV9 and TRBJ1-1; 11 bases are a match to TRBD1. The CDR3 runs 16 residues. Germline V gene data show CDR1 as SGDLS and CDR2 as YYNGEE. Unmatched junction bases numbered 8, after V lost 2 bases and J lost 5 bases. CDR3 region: CASSVDAGTGGTEAFF. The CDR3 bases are TGTGCCAGCAGCGTGGACGCCGGGACAGGGGGAACTGAAGCTTTCTTT. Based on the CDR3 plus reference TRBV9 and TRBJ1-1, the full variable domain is DSGVTQTPKHLITATGQRVTLRCSPRSGDLSVYWYQQSLDQGLQFLIQYYNGEERAKGNILERFSAQQFPDLHSELNLSSLELGDSALYFCASSVDAGTGGTEAFFGQGTRLTVV.

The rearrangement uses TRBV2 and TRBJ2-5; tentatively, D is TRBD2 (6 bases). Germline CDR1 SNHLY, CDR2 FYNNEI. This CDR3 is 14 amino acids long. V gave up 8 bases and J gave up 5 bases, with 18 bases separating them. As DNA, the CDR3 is TGTGCCAGCTCGGTGACTAGAGCATCGGAGACCCAGTACTTC. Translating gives CASSVTRASETQYF.

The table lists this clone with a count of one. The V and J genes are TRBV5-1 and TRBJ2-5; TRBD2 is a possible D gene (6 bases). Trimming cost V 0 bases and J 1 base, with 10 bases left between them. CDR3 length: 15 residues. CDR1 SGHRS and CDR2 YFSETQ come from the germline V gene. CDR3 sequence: CASSLGGGLQETQYF. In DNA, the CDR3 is TGCGCCAGCAGCTTGGGGGGAGGACTCCAAGAGACCCAGTACTTC.

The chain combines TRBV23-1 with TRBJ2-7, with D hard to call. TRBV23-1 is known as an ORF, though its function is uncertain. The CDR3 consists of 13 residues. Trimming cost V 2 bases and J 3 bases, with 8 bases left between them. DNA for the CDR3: TGCGCCAGCAGTCAAATCCAGGACTACGAGCAGTACTTC. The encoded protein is CASSQIQDYEQYF.

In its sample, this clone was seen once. CDR3 in amino acids: CASSLGQRESEQYF. DNA for the CDR3: TGTGCCAGCAGCTTGGGACAGCGGGAGAGCGAGCAGTACTTC. The chain recombines TRBV5-4 with TRBJ2-7; TRBD2 aligns across 8 bases. V was pared by 0 bases and J by 6 bases, with 5 bases of the junction left unmatched. Germline V lookup: CDR1 SGHNT, CDR2 YYREEE (reference sequence). The CDR3 covers 14 residues.

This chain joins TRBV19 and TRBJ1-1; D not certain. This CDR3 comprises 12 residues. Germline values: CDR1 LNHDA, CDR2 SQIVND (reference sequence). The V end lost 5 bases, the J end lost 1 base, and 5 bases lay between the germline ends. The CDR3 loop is CASSPRNTEAFF. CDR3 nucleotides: TGTGCCAGTAGTCCCCGGAACACTGAAGCTTTCTTT.

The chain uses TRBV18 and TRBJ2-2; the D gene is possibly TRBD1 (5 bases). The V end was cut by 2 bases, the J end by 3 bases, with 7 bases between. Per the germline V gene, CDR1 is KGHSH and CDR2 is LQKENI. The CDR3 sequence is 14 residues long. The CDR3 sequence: CASSPGRDTGELFF. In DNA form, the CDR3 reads TGTGCCAGCTCACCAGGCAGGGACACCGGGGAGCTGTTTTTT.

CDR3 bases: TGCGCCAGCAGCATTGGACTAGCGGGGTCCTACGAGCAGTACTTC. Translation: CASSIGLAGSYEQYF. V is TRBV5-1 and J is TRBJ2-7; TRBD2 agrees at 12 bases. The CDR3 spans 15 residues. The J segment lost 1 base and the V segment lost 4 bases, leaving 3 bases of the junction unmatched. Germline-derived CDR1 and CDR2 are SGHRS and YFSETQ.

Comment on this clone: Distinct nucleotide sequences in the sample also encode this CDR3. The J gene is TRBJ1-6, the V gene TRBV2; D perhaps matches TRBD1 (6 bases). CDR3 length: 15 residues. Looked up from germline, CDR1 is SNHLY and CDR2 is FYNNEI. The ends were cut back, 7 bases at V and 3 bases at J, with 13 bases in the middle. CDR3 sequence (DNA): TGTGCCAGCAAAGAACAGGGTGACTATAATTCACCCCTCCACTTT. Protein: CASKEQGDYNSPLHF.

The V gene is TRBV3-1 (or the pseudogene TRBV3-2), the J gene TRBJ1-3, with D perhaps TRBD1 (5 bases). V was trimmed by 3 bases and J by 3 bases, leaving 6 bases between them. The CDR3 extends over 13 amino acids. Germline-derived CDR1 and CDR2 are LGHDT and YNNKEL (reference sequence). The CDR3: CASSQGLGNTIYF. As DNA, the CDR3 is TGTGCCAGCAGCCAGGGACTTGGAAACACCATATATTTT.

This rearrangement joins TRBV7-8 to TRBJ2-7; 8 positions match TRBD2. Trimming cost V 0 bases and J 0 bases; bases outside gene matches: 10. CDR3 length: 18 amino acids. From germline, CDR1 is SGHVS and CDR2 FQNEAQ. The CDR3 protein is CASSLAGKDSGNSYEQYF. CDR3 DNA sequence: TGTGCCAGCAGCTTAGCAGGAAAGGATAGCGGGAACTCCTACGAGCAGTACTTC. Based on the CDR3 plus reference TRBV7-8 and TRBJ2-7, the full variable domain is GAGVSQSPRYKVAKRGQDVALRCDPISGHVSLFWYQQALGQGPEFLTYFQNEAQLDKSGLPSDRFFAERPEGSVSTLKIQRTQQEDSAVYLCASSLAGKDSGNSYEQYFGPGTRLTVT.

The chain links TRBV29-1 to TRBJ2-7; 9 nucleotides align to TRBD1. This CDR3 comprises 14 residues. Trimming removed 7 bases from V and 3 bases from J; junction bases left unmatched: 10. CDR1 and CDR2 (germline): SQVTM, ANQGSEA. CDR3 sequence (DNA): TGCAGCGCCGGAGGACAGGGGATTCGCTACGAGCAGTACTTC. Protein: CSAGGQGIRYEQYF.

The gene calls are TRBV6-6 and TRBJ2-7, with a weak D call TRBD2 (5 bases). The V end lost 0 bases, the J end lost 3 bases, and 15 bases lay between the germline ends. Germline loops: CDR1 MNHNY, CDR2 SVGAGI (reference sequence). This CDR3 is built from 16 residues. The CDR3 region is CASSYSGSPGSYEQYF. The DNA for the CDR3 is TGTGCCAGCAGTTACTCGGGGTCCCCTGGGAGCTACGAGCAGTACTTC.

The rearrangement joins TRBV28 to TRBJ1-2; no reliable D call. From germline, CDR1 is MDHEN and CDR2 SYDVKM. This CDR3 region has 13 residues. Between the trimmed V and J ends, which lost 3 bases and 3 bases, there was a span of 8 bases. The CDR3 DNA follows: TGTGCCAGCAGTTTGGGAGTTTACTATGGCTACACCTTC. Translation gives CASSLGVYYGYTF.

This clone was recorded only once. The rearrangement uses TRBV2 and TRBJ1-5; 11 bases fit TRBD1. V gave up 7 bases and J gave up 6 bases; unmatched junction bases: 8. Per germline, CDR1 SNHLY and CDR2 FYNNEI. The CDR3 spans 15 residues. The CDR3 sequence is CASTGQGGEAQPQHF. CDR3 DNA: TGTGCCAGCACGGGACAGGGGGGTGAGGCTCAGCCCCAGCATTTT. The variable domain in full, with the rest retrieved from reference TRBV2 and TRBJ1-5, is EPEVTQTPSHQVTQMGQEVILRCVPISNHLYFYWYRQILGQKVEFLVSFYNNEISEKSEIFDDQFSVERPDGSNFTLKIRSTKLEDSAMYFCASTGQGGEAQPQHFGDGTRLSIL.

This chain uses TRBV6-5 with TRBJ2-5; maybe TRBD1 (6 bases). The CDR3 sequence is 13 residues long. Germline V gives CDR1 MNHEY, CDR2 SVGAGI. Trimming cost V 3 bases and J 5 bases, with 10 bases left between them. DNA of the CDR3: TGTGCCAGCAGTTATAACAGGGACGAGACCCAGTACTTC. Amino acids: CASSYNRDETQYF.

This CDR3 is CASSLGTGRATGELFF. Written as DNA, the CDR3 is TGCGCCAGCAGCTTGGGGACAGGGCGGGCCACCGGGGAGCTGTTTTTT. The gene calls are TRBV5-1 and TRBJ2-2, with TRBD1 matching over 8 bases. Germline lookup yields CDR1 SGHRS and CDR2 YFSETQ. The V and J ends lost 0 bases and 4 bases, in that order; junction bases with no gene match: 5. The CDR3 totals 16 residues.

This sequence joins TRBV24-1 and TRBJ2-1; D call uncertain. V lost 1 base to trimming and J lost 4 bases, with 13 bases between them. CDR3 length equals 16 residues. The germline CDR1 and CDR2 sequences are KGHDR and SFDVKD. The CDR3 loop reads CATSDLKAAPYNEQFF. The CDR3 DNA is TGTGCCACCAGTGATTTAAAGGCGGCCCCATACAATGAGCAGTTCTTC.

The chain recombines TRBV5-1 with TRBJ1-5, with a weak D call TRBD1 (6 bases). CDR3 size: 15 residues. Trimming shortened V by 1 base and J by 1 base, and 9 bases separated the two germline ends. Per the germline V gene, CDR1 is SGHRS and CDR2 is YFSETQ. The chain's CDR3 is CASSLRTESNQPQHF. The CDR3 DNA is TGCGCCAGCAGCTTGCGGACAGAGAGCAATCAGCCCCAGCATTTT.

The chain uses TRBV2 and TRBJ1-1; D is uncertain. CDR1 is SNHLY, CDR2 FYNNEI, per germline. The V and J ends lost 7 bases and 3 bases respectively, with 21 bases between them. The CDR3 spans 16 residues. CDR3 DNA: TGTGCCAGCATAAGCACGGTACTAACCCGGGACACTGAAGCTTTCTTT. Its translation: CASISTVLTRDTEAFF.

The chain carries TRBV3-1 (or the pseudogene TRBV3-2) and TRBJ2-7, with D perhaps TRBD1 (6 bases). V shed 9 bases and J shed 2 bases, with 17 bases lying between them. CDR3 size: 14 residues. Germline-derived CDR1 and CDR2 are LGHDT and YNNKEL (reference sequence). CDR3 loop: CARAMTGAPYEQYF. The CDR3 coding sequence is TGTGCCAGGGCCATGACAGGAGCCCCCTACGAGCAGTACTTC.

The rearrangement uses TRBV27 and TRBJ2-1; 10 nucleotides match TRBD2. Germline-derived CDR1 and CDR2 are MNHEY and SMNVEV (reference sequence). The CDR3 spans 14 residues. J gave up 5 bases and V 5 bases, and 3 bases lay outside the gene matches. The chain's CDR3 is CASSGLAVNNEQFF. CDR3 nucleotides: TGTGCCAGCAGTGGACTAGCGGTTAACAATGAGCAGTTCTTC.